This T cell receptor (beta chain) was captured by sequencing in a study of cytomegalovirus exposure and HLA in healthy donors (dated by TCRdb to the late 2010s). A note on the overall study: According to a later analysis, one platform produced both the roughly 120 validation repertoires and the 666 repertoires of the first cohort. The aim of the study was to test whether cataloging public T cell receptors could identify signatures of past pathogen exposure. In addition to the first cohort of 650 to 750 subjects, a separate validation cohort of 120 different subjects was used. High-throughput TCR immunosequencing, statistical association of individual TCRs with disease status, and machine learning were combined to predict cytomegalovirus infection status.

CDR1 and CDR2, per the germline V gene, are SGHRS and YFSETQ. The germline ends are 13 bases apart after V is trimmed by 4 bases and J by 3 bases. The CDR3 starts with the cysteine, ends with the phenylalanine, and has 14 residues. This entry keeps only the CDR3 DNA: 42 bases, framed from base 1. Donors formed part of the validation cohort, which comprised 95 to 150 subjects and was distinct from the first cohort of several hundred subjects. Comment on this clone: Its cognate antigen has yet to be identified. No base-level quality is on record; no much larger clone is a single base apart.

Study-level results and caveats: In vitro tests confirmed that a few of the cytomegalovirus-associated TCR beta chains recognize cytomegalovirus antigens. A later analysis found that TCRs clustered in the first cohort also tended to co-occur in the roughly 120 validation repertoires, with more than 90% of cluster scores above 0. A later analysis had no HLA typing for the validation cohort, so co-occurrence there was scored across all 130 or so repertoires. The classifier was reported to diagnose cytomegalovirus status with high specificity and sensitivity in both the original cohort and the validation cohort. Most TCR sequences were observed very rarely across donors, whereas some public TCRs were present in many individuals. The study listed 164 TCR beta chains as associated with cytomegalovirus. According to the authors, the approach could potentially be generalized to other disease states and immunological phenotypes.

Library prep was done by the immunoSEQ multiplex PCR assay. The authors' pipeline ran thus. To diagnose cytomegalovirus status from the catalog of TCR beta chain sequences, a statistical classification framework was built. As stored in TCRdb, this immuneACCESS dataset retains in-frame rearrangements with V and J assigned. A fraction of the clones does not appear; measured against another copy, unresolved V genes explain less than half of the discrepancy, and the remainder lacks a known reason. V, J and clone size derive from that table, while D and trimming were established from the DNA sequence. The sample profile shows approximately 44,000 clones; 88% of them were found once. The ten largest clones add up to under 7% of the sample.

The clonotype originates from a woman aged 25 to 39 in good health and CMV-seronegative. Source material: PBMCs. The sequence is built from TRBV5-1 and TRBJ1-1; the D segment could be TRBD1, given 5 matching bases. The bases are TGCGCCAGCAGCACTACGTCGGGGGACACTGAAGCTTTCTTT. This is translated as CASSTTSGDTEAFF. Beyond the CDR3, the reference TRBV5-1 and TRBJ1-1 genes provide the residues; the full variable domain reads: KAGVTQTPRYLIKTRGQQVTLSCSPISGHRSVSWYQQTPGQGLQFLFEYFSETQRNKGNFPGRFSGRQFSNSRSEMNVSTLELGDSALYLCASSTTSGDTEAFFGQGTRLTVV.